This T cell receptor (beta chain) was recovered during a study of metastatic and nonmetastatic thyroid tumors. About the research overall: Comparative analysis of repertoires was undertaken across blood and tumor or nodule tissue obtained from malignant and benign thyroid patients. Study conclusions and caveats: Malignant tumors reportedly showed significantly higher TCR beta diversity than benign nodules in both blood and tumor.

This clone was found many times. Its cognate antigen is unknown. Germline CDR1 LGHNA, CDR2 YNFKEQ. The CDR3 sequence is 15 residues long. V lost 0 bases and J 6 bases, leaving 15 bases between the germline ends. No treatment had been given to any patient before thyroid surgery. Per the study methods: To classify distant metastasis in papillary thyroid cancer, a model was built from CDR3 differences across clinicopathological groups. TCRdb redid the clone calls on the PCR reads using MiXCR. None of the V and J calls come from the authors' own analysis; TCRdb made them. The sample holds 50,000 to 65,000 clones, 17% seen once.

The clonotype was recovered from a female donor with papillary thyroid cancer or a benign thyroid nodule (not recorded which). Some clones in this sample may be carry-over from other donors' samples. V is TRBV4-2 and J is TRBJ2-7; tentatively, D is TRBD2 (6 bases). The source material was blood. The CDR3 nucleotides read TGTGCCAGCAGCCAAGATGGCTACGGACTACGCGAGCAGTACTTC. Translation gives CASSQDGYGLREQYF.